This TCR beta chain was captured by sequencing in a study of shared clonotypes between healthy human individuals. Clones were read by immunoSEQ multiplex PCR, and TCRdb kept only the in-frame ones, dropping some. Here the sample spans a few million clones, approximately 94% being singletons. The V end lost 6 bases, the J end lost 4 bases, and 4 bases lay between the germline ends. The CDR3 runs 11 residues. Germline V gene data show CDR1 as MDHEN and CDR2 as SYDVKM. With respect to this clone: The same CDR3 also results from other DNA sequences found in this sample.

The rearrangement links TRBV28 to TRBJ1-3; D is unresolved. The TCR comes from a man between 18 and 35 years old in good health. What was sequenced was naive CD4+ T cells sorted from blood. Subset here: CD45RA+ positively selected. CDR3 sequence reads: CASSTGNTIYF. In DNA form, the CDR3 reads TGTGCCAGCAGCACAGGAAACACCATATATTTT.